The clone carrying this T cell receptor beta chain was detected only a few times. The data originate from a study of T cells in Graves' hyperthyroidism and ophthalmopathy. Whole-study context: Prior to any treatment, at the point of initial diagnosis, peripheral blood was collected.

It was RNA transcripts that yielded the amplified TCR beta CDR3 regions. The primer set for the first-round RT-PCR of the TCR CDR3 was HTBI. From the multiplex PCR reads, TCRdb called clonotypes with MiXCR, one entry per CDR3 protein. The table lists approximately 600,000 distinct CDR3 sequences, 14% of them singletons. The V end was cut by 0 bases, the J end by 1 base, with 9 bases between. The CDR3 consists of 16 residues. Germline assignment: CDR1 LGHNA and CDR2 YSLEER. The source of this sequence is a woman younger than 35 with Graves' ophthalmopathy. The sequenced sample was blood. The chain combines TRBV4-3 with TRBJ2-2, with no clear D. In DNA form, the CDR3 reads TGCGCCAGCAGCCAAGATACATTCCAGAACACCGGGGAGCTGTTTTTT. Translation gives CASSQDTFQNTGELFF.